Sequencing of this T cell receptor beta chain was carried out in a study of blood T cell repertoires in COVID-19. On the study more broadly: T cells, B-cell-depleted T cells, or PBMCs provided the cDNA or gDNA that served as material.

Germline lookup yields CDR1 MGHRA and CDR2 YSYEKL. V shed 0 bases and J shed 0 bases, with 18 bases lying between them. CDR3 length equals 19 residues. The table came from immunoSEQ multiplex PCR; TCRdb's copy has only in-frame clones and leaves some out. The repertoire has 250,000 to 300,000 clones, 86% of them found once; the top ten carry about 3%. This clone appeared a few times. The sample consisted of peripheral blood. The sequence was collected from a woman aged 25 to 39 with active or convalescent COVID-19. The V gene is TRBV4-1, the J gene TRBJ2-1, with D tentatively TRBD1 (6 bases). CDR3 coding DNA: TGCGCCAGCAGCCAAGAAGGTGCGGTTACAGGGAGCTCCTACAATGAGCAGTTCTTC. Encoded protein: CASSQEGAVTGSSYNEQFF.